The following is a T cell receptor (beta chain) sequence with its context. The antigen is not known. TCRdb's copy holds only in-frame clones and misses some; the assay was immunoSEQ multiplex PCR. Of around 150,000 clones listed, 70% to 90% were seen once; the top ten hold about 1.9%. The data derive from a study of T cell responses to AZD1222 COVID-19 vaccine. In the study overall: Samples with a second dose at about 4 or about 12 weeks were pooled together. Whole-study findings and limits: Regions left unmutated in variants are reportedly the target of nearly half of spike-specific TCRs. Donors skewed white British and female; clonal diversity was possibly underestimated. Across spike, vaccine-associated CD4 TCRs were found, dominant at 160-218 and 743-854.

The CDR3 extends over 12 amino acids. From germline, CDR1 is MNHEY and CDR2 SVGEGT. Trimming shortened V by 5 bases and J by 8 bases, and 12 bases separated the two germline ends. The source material was peripheral blood, sampled on day 0 of AZD1222 vaccination. The chain employs TRBV6-2 or TRBV6-3 and TRBJ1-2, with D unresolved. This receptor was identified in an adult in good health. This chain's CDR3 is CASSPPVSGYTF. CDR3 sequence (DNA): TGTGCCAGCAGTCCGCCAGTCTCGGGCTACACCTTC.